This TCR beta chain appears in the sequencing data of a study of blood T cell repertoires in COVID-19. The CDR3 is 15 amino acids. Trimming shortened V by 5 bases and J by 1 base, and 12 bases separated the two germline ends. Germline values: CDR1 SGHAT, CDR2 FQNNGV. Authors' analysis steps: Nucleated cell number was recorded as an estimate derived from reference gene primer amplification. Using immunoSEQ multiplex PCR, the repertoire was profiled, and TCRdb retains in-frame clones only, with some absent. Clone size and the V and J calls come from that table; the DNA yielded D and trimming. The table has around 150,000 clones, approximately 88% seen once; the top ten hold about 5%. All enrollees were about 18 to 89 years old and from some 24 US areas. A COVID-19 case had been met by exposed participants during the 2 weeks before study entry.

The chain uses TRBV11-2 and TRBJ2-1, with D possibly being TRBD1 (5 bases). The clonotype was recovered from a man in his sixties or seventies who had been exposed to COVID-19. Sequencing used PBMCs or T cells enriched from blood (not recorded which). CDR3 sequence: CASSPTSGSYNEQFF. CDR3 sequence (DNA): TGTGCCAGCAGCCCGACGTCAGGGTCCTACAATGAGCAGTTCTTC.